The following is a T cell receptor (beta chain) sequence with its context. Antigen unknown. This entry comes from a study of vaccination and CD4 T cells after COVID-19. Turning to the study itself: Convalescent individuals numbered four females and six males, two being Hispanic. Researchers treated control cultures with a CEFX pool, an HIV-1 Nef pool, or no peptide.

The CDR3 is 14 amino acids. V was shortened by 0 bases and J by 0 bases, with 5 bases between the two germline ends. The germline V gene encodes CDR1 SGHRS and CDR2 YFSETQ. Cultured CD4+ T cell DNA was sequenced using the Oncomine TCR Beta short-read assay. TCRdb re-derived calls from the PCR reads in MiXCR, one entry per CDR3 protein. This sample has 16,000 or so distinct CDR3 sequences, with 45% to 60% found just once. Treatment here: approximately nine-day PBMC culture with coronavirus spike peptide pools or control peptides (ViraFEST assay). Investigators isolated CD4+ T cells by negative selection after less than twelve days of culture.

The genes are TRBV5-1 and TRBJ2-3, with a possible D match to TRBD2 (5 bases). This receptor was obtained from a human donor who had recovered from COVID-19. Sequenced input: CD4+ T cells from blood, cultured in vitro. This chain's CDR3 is CASSLGGSTDTQYF. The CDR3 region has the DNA TGCGCCAGCAGCTTGGGCGGGAGCACAGATACGCAGTATTTT.